Shown below are 27 T cell receptor beta chains from a single sample sequenced in a study of blood T cell repertoires in COVID-19. The table came from immunoSEQ multiplex PCR; TCRdb's copy has only in-frame clones and leaves some out. This table has 300,000 to 400,000 clones, 75% to 90% appearing once. Specimen: peripheral blood. These receptors came from a woman between 45 and 65 years old with COVID-19, enrolled during active disease.

V gene TRBV6-5 combines with J gene TRBJ1-2, with 8 positions matching TRBD1. CDR1 is MNHEY and CDR2 is SVGAGI in the germline V gene. This CDR3 region has 14 residues. Trimming at V came to 6 bases and at J to 2 bases, leaving 5 bases not matched to a gene. CDR3: CASRNRGGNYGYTF. DNA of the CDR3: TGTGCCAGCAGAAACAGGGGGGGAAACTATGGCTACACCTTC.

This sequence joins TRBV29-1 and TRBJ1-2, with D hard to call. Germline-derived CDR1 and CDR2 are SQVTM and ANQGSEA. V was clipped by 4 bases and J by 8 bases, with 11 bases between them. The CDR3 covers 11 residues. The CDR3 DNA reads TGCAGCGTTGGATTGAGCGCCGGCTACACCTTC. This sequence encodes CSVGLSAGYTF.

The chain combines TRBV19 with TRBJ1-1, with a tentative D call TRBD1 (6 bases). The V gene lost 9 bases and the J gene lost 1 base, with 9 bases spanning the gap. CDR3 length equals 12 residues. The germline CDR1 and CDR2 sequences are LNHDA and SQIVND (reference sequence). CDR3 nucleotides: TGTGCCAGCAGGGGACAGAACACTGAAGCTTTCTTT. This translates into CASRGQNTEAFF.

V is TRBV10-2 and J is TRBJ1-1; a possible D gene is TRBD1 (5 bases). CDR1 is WSHSY, CDR2 SAAADI, per germline. This CDR3 spans 12 amino acids. V was pared by 6 bases and J by 6 bases, with 11 bases between. CDR3 in amino acids: CASSGGTAEAFF. The CDR3 DNA is TGCGCCAGCAGCGGGGGGACGGCTGAAGCTTTCTTT.

V and J are TRBV6-5 and TRBJ2-7; 8 bases line up with TRBD1. J gave up 3 bases and V 10 bases, and 11 bases lay outside the gene matches. CDR3 length: 14 residues. The germline V gene encodes CDR1 MNHEY and CDR2 SVGAGI. DNA for the CDR3: TGTGCCACCCGGAGCAATGGACAGGGCTACGAGCAGTACTTC. Translation: CATRSNGQGYEQYF.

The V call is TRBV18, the J call TRBJ2-7, with a tentative D call TRBD1 (6 bases). CDR3 length equals 14 residues. V lost 3 bases and J 2 bases, leaving 11 bases between the germline ends. CDR1 is KGHSH, CDR2 LQKENI, per germline. CDR3 residues: CASSPSTGPYEQYF. The CDR3 DNA is TGTGCCAGCTCACCCTCGACAGGCCCCTACGAGCAGTACTTC. The complete variable domain, with remaining parts taken from reference TRBV18 and TRBJ2-7, reads NAGVMQNPRHLVRRRGQEARLRCSPMKGHSHVYWYRQLPEEGLKFMVYLQKENIIDESGMPKERFSAEFPKEGPSILRIQQVVRGDSAAYFCASSPSTGPYEQYFGPGTRLTVT.

The chain links TRBV11-2 to TRBJ2-2; TRBD1 matches at 7 bases. Germline V gene data show CDR1 as SGHAT and CDR2 as FQNNGV. Losses at the gene ends were 1 base for V and 4 bases for J; bases not matched to a gene: 6. The CDR3 loop spans 16 amino acids. CDR3 in DNA: TGTGCCAGCAGCTTAGGGGGCCCAGGGGGCACCGGGGAGCTGTTTTTT. Translating it yields CASSLGGPGGTGELFF.

The chain is built from TRBV9 and TRBJ2-2; TRBD1 aligns across 7 bases. The CDR3 length is 14 residues. V trimming: 4 bases; J trimming: 7 bases; junction bases outside the gene matches: 7. The germline V gene encodes CDR1 SGDLS and CDR2 YYNGEE. The CDR3 region is CASSTHRDSGELFF. DNA for the CDR3: TGTGCCAGCAGCACCCACAGGGACAGCGGGGAGCTGTTTTTT.

The chain couples TRBV5-4 to TRBJ2-1; D might be TRBD2 (6 bases). Trimming removed 4 bases from V and 10 bases from J, with 21 bases in between. The length of the CDR3 is 15 residues. Germline V gives CDR1 SGHNT, CDR2 YYREEE (reference sequence). The CDR3 region is CASSPGTSHMEEQFF. For the CDR3, the DNA is TGTGCCAGCAGCCCCGGAACTAGCCACATGGAGGAGCAGTTCTTC.

The DNA for the CDR3 is TGTGCCAGTAGTATTCACGGGTCAGGGGGTGGAAACACCATATATTTT. It codes for CASSIHGSGGGNTIYF. The rearrangement uses TRBV19 and TRBJ1-3; 7 bases fit TRBD1. This CDR3 spans 16 amino acids. The junction had 8 bases not matched to a gene; V was cut back by 3 bases and J by 3 bases. Germline V gene lookup returns CDR1 LNHDA and CDR2 SQIVND (reference sequence).

This chain joins TRBV5-8 and TRBJ2-1; 7 nucleotides line up with TRBD2. The CDR3 covers 15 residues. J was trimmed by 5 bases and V by 6 bases; bases with no gene match: 11. Germline-derived CDR1 and CDR2 are SGHTS and YDEGEE. The CDR3 nucleotides are TGTGCCAGCAATGCGCGGGAGCTATTCAACAATGAGCAGTTCTTC. It translates to CASNARELFNNEQFF.

The rearrangement uses TRBV27 and TRBJ1-5; D gene uncertain. Germline V gives CDR1 MNHEY, CDR2 SMNVEV (reference sequence). Trimming pared 3 bases from V and 2 bases from J, leaving 8 bases between. This CDR3 comprises 14 residues. CDR3 DNA sequence: TGTGCCAGCAGTTTTCTCAGTGGCAATCAGCCCCAGCATTTT. Its translation: CASSFLSGNQPQHF.

J is TRBJ2-7 and V is TRBV18; TRBD2 aligns across 12 bases. The CDR3 loop spans 15 amino acids. J lost 2 bases, V lost 4 bases, and 3 bases had no gene match. Per the germline V gene, CDR1 is KGHSH and CDR2 is LQKENI. CDR3 region: CASSRLAGGTYEQYF. The CDR3, as DNA: TGTGCCAGCTCACGGCTAGCGGGAGGGACCTACGAGCAGTACTTC.

J is TRBJ1-2 and V is TRBV15; 7 bases are a match to TRBD1. The V gene end was trimmed by 5 bases and the J gene end by 5 bases; junction bases not matched to a gene: 8. Looked up from germline, CDR1 is LNHNV and CDR2 is YYDKDF (reference sequence). CDR3 length: 14 residues. CDR3 sequence (DNA): TGTGCCACCAGCCAGGACCCCAGGGGGTATGGCTACACCTTC. It translates to CATSQDPRGYGYTF.

The chain carries TRBV27 and TRBJ1-5, with unresolved D. V gave up 8 bases and J gave up 4 bases, with 9 bases separating them. Looked up from germline, CDR1 is MNHEY and CDR2 is SMNVEV (reference sequence). This CDR3 contains 12 residues. CDR3: CASGWANQPQHF. The CDR3 DNA reads as TGTGCCAGCGGATGGGCGAATCAGCCCCAGCATTTT.

This sequence joins TRBV6-5 and TRBJ2-1, with D perhaps matching TRBD2 (6 bases). V lost 8 bases and J 8 bases, leaving 19 bases between the germline ends. The CDR3 is made up of 14 amino acids. The germline CDR1 and CDR2 sequences are MNHEY and SVGAGI. CDR3 protein: CASYSSERGYEQFF. CDR3 DNA: TGTGCCAGCTATTCTAGCGAGCGCGGATATGAGCAGTTCTTC.

The chain links TRBV2 to TRBJ2-2; TRBD1 is a possible D gene (5 bases). This CDR3 is 16 amino acids long. The V gene lost 7 bases and the J gene lost 2 bases, with 17 bases spanning the gap. The V gene's germline CDR1 is SNHLY and CDR2 FYNNEI. DNA of the CDR3: TGTGCCAGCAAATTGAGTCCGGACATCAACACCGGGGAGCTGTTTTTT. Translation gives CASKLSPDINTGELFF.

The rearrangement links TRBV18 to TRBJ2-1, with 9 bases lining up with TRBD1. Trimming cost V 2 bases and J 9 bases; bases outside gene matches: 5. This CDR3 comprises 14 residues. Germline values: CDR1 KGHSH, CDR2 LQKENI. CDR3 loop: CASSPWDRVGEQFF. The CDR3 coding sequence is TGTGCCAGCTCACCATGGGACAGGGTTGGTGAGCAGTTCTTC. Full variable domain (outside the CDR3, taken from reference TRBV18 and TRBJ2-1): NAGVMQNPRHLVRRRGQEARLRCSPMKGHSHVYWYRQLPEEGLKFMVYLQKENIIDESGMPKERFSAEFPKEGPSILRIQQVVRGDSAAYFCASSPWDRVGEQFFGPGTRLTVL.

The chain is built from TRBV5-1 and TRBJ2-1; 11 bases are a match to TRBD2. Germline CDR1 is SGHRS and CDR2 is YFSETQ. This CDR3 has 15 amino acids. J gave up 6 bases and V 1 base, and 3 bases lay outside the gene matches. In DNA form, the CDR3 reads TGCGCCAGCAGCTTGACTAGCGGGAGCAGCAATGAGCAGTTCTTC. It codes for CASSLTSGSSNEQFF.

The J gene is TRBJ2-1, the V gene TRBV24-1, with TRBD2 identical over 12 bases. The CDR3 runs 16 residues. The trim removed 4 bases at V and 8 bases at J, leaving 8 bases unmatched. Germline V gives CDR1 KGHDR, CDR2 SFDVKD. The CDR3 region has the DNA TGTGCCACCAGTGACTCTAGCGGGAGGGCCGGGTATGAGCAGTTCTTC. Its protein product is CATSDSSGRAGYEQFF.

The chain uses TRBV19 and TRBJ2-6; D call uncertain. CDR1 LNHDA and CDR2 SQIVND come from the germline V gene (reference sequence). The CDR3 spans 15 residues. The V end was cut by 3 bases, the J end by 4 bases, with 10 bases between. CDR3 in amino acids: CASSMVGAGANVLTF. DNA of the CDR3: TGTGCCAGTAGTATGGTCGGAGCGGGGGCCAACGTCCTGACTTTC.

V and J are TRBV7-2 and TRBJ1-5; 7 nucleotides match TRBD1. The CDR3 has 15 amino acids. The V and J ends lost 5 bases and 3 bases, in that order; junction bases with no gene match: 7. CDR1 and CDR2 from the germline V gene are SGHTA and FQGNSA. The CDR3 nucleotides are TGTGCCAGCAGCCAATTACAGGGGATCAATCAGCCCCAGCATTTT. Translated: CASSQLQGINQPQHF. The variable domain in full, completed from reference TRBV7-2 and TRBJ1-5, reads GAGVSQSPSNKVTEKGKDVELRCDPISGHTALYWYRQSLGQGLEFLIYFQGNSAPDKSGLPSDRFSAERTGGSVSTLTIQRTQQEDSAVYLCASSQLQGINQPQHFGDGTRLSIL.

CDR3 bases: TGCAGCGTTGAAAGGGGTGGCTACACCTTC. This translates into CSVERGGYTF. The chain joins TRBV29-1 to TRBJ1-2; tentative D call: TRBD1 (5 bases). The CDR3 covers 10 residues. V lost 2 bases and J 7 bases, leaving 5 bases between the germline ends. The germline gives CDR1 SQVTM, CDR2 ANQGSEA.

There are a few counts of this clone. The chain employs TRBV7-2 and TRBJ2-5; TRBD2 matches at 9 bases. The CDR3 extends over 15 amino acids. Germline-derived CDR1 and CDR2 are SGHTA and FQGNSA. V lost 1 base, J lost 5 bases, and 5 bases stayed unmatched. CDR3 sequence: CASSLVAGVGETQYF. CDR3 in DNA: TGTGCCAGCAGCTTAGTAGCGGGAGTAGGGGAGACCCAGTACTTC.

The chain is built from TRBV4-1 and TRBJ1-2; 7 bases agree with TRBD1. J lost 8 bases, V lost 3 bases, and 12 bases had no gene match. The germline gives CDR1 MGHRA, CDR2 YSYEKL. The CDR3 is 15 amino acids. CDR3: CASSHRDRDGGGYTF. For the CDR3, the DNA is TGCGCCAGCAGCCACCGTGACAGGGATGGAGGGGGCTACACCTTC.

The chain recombines TRBV5-1 with TRBJ1-2, with D uncertain. V was trimmed by 0 bases and J by 0 bases, leaving 9 bases between them. CDR1 SGHRS and CDR2 YFSETQ come from the germline V gene. This CDR3 is built from 15 residues. DNA for the CDR3: TGCGCCAGCAGCTTGGAATTGTACTCTAACTATGGCTACACCTTC. As protein: CASSLELYSNYGYTF.

The chain recombines TRBV11-3 with TRBJ2-5; 10 bases are a match to TRBD2. Germline V gene lookup returns CDR1 SGHNT and CDR2 YENEEA. The CDR3 length is 16 residues. The V gene end was trimmed by 1 base and the J gene end by 5 bases; junction bases not matched to a gene: 7. This CDR3 reads CASSLGSGRARETQYF. DNA of the CDR3: TGTGCCAGCAGCTTAGGAAGCGGGAGGGCCCGGGAGACCCAGTACTTC. The full variable domain, rest sourced from reference TRBV11-3 and TRBJ2-5, is EAGVVQSPRYKIIEKKQPVAFWCNPISGHNTLYWYLQNLGQGPELLIRYENEEAVDDSQLPKDRFSAERLKGVDSTLKIQPAELGDSAVYLCASSLGSGRARETQYFGPGTRLLVL.